This T cell receptor beta chain was recorded in a study of metastatic and nonmetastatic thyroid tumors (dated by TCRdb to 2020 to 2021). In the study overall: For patients with malignant and with benign thyroid disease, the researchers compared repertoires between peripheral blood samples and tumor or nodule tissue samples. Broad study findings and their caveats: In both blood and tumor samples, TCR beta diversity was reported to be significantly higher in malignant tumors than in benign nodules.

The CDR3 holds 14 amino acids from the cysteine to the phenylalanine. Here the CDR3 DNA is all that survives: 42 bases in frame from base 1. V is pared back by 8 bases and J by 3 bases, with 13 bases lying between the germline termini. CDR1 SNHLY and CDR2 FYNNEI are derived from the germline V gene. None of the patients had been given any treatment before thyroid surgery. Patient clinical samples collected from the early 2010s to the late 2010s were retrospectively analysed using T-cell receptor beta sequencing. Libraries were built with PCR. Data came from an Illumina HiSeq 4000. High-throughput sequencing was used to profile the TCR beta-chain CDR3 region of every patient. From the authors' description of their analysis: Drawing on CDR3 differences between clinicopathological groups, the researchers built a classifier meant to tell apart patients with distant-metastatic papillary thyroid cancer. Repertoire diversity was assessed with the Shannon index, and tumor-blood repertoire similarity with the Morisita-Horn index. TCRdb reanalyzed the raw reads on its own, using fastp at Q25 for trimming and MiXCR for clone calling, and kept in-frame beta chains. What appears here as the V and J calls and clone size reflects TCRdb's work, not the paper's. This sample is represented by around 23,000 clones; 22% of them were singletons. The ten largest clonotypes hold roughly an eighth of the sample.

A word on this clone: Its antigen is unknown. No base-level quality is on record; no much larger clone is a single base apart.

This clonotype was sampled from a female donor with papillary thyroid cancer or a benign thyroid nodule (not recorded which). Some clones in this sample may be carry-over from other donors' samples. The sequence links TRBV2 to TRBJ2-2, and TRBD1 may be the D gene, going by 5 matching bases. Material: tumor tissue. The CDR3 region reads CASHRTMDTGELFF. The nucleotide sequence is TGTGCCAGCCACAGGACGATGGACACCGGGGAGCTGTTTTTT.